The 7 T cell receptor beta chains below all came from one sample that was sequenced in a study of response to subunit inactivated influenza vaccine (dated by TCRdb to the late 2010s). Library preparation used RT-PCR. The run used an Illumina HiSeq 2500. TCRdb handled the public reads itself, with Q25 trimming in fastp and clone calling in MiXCR, and kept productive beta chains. Merged by CDR3 protein, the rows form single entries marked with the most common genes and DNA. This sample lists 400,000 to 650,000 distinct CDR3 sequences; approximately 7.3% were detected once. 13% of the sample goes to the ten largest clones. The input for sequencing was PBMCs from blood, taken 23 months after vaccination. All receptors come from a man in his fifties or sixties who received an inactivated influenza vaccine. Donor details come from another sample of the same person, matched by shared clones.

This clonotype was seen more than once but under ten times. V and J are TRBV9 and TRBJ2-3; D is unclear. The CDR3 is 14 residues long. Germline CDR1 is SGDLS and CDR2 is YYNGEE. V was clipped by 0 bases and J by 5 bases, with 10 bases between them. DNA of the CDR3: TGTGCCAGCAGCGTAGACGGTTACATAGATACGCAGTATTTT. It encodes CASSVDGYIDTQYF.

The table lists this clonotype with a few counts. The chain carries TRBV20-1 and TRBJ2-2, with 7 nucleotides matching TRBD1. In germline, CDR1 is DFQATT, CDR2 SNEGSKA (reference sequence). The V gene end was trimmed by 6 bases and the J gene end by 0 bases; junction bases not matched to a gene: 13. This CDR3 has 17 amino acids. The CDR3 spells CSAEYILTGPNTGELFF. The CDR3 DNA reads as TGCAGTGCCGAATATATACTGACAGGGCCGAACACCGGGGAGCTGTTTTTT.

This clonotype was seen more than once but under ten times. V and J are TRBV24-1 and TRBJ2-1; D may correspond to TRBD1 or TRBD2 (5 bases each). Per the germline V gene, CDR1 is KGHDR and CDR2 is SFDVKD. The CDR3 totals 14 residues. V shed 3 bases and J shed 7 bases, with 12 bases lying between them. The CDR3 DNA reads TGTGCCACCAGTGATCGGGGACGCGCAAATGAGCAGTTCTTC. Translation: CATSDRGRANEQFF.

V gene TRBV11-2 combines with J gene TRBJ2-7, with 8 positions matching TRBD1. Germline loops: CDR1 SGHAT, CDR2 FQNNGV. V was pared by 1 base and J by 0 bases, with 5 bases of the junction left unmatched. This CDR3 has 16 amino acids. CDR3 protein: CASSLAWTGPSYEQYF. Here the CDR3 DNA reads TGTGCCAGCAGCTTAGCGTGGACAGGGCCCTCCTACGAGCAGTACTTC.

V is TRBV20-1 and J is TRBJ2-2, with TRBD1 as a possible D gene (6 bases). V was shortened by 0 bases and J by 5 bases, with 10 bases between the two germline ends. The CDR3 runs 14 residues. The V gene's germline CDR1 is DFQATT and CDR2 SNEGSKA (reference sequence). Here the CDR3 DNA reads TGCAGTGCTAGAGACCGACAGGTTACCGGGGAGCTGTTTTTT. It yields the protein CSARDRQVTGELFF.

The chain joins TRBV18 to TRBJ2-1; 8 bases are shared with TRBD2. With V trimmed by 2 bases and J by 4 bases, 10 bases remained unmatched. The germline gives CDR1 KGHSH, CDR2 LQKENI. The CDR3 spans 17 residues. CDR3 loop: CASSPRVTSGTYNEQFF. In DNA, the CDR3 is TGTGCCAGCTCACCAAGGGTAACTAGCGGTACATACAATGAGCAGTTCTTC. The whole variable domain, remainder taken from reference TRBV18 and TRBJ2-1, is NAGVMQNPRHLVRRRGQEARLRCSPMKGHSHVYWYRQLPEEGLKFMVYLQKENIIDESGMPKERFSAEFPKEGPSILRIQQVVRGDSAAYFCASSPRVTSGTYNEQFFGPGTRLTVL.

The chain links TRBV9 to TRBJ1-2; TRBD1 agrees at 7 bases. V trimming: 0 bases; J trimming: 2 bases; junction bases outside the gene matches: 4. CDR3 length: 15 amino acids. CDR1 and CDR2 (germline): SGDLS, YYNGEE. CDR3 nucleotides: TGTGCCAGCAGCGTAGACCCGACAGGGAACTATGGCTACACCTTC. Translated: CASSVDPTGNYGYTF.